This T cell receptor beta chain was sequenced in a study of control samples from healthy donors and cancer patients. TCRdb keeps only in-frame clones here, not all; method: immunoSEQ multiplex PCR. This sample has approximately 120,000 clones; about nine tenths occur once, and the top ten carry approximately 9%. The clonotype comes from a middle-aged man in good health. The sequencing sample was made of blood.

CDR3 sequence (DNA): TGTGCCAGCAGCTCAGGGGGCAGGAACACTGAAGCTTTCTTT. Amino acids: CASSSGGRNTEAFF. The rearrangement uses TRBV13 and TRBJ1-1; 8 positions match TRBD1. J gave up 1 base and V 4 bases, and 2 bases lay outside the gene matches. The CDR3 is 14 amino acids. CDR1 and CDR2 (germline): PRHDT, FYEKMQ (reference sequence).